This passage covers 17 T cell receptor beta chains from one sample sequenced in a study of T cell clonotyping in hematopoietic cell transplantation. This sample's time point: recipient sample about 28 days before transplant, after cytoreduction. Profiling relied on immunoSEQ multiplex PCR, and the TCRdb table lists in-frame clones only, not all of them. The repertoire holds approximately 50,000 clones, with approximately 84% as singletons. The sequences come from peripheral blood mononuclear cells, collected before stem cell transplant. These receptors were obtained from a man aged 55-75 years with biphenotypic leukemia. Some clones in this sample may be carry-over from other donors' samples.

This clone was observed once. The V call is TRBV19, the J call TRBJ2-2; possibly TRBD2 for D (6 bases). CDR1 LNHDA and CDR2 SQIVND come from the germline V gene (reference sequence). The CDR3 length is 14 residues. Trimming took 7 bases from V and 7 from J, leaving 16 bases between them. CDR3 protein: CASIPREYHGELFF. In DNA form, the CDR3 reads TGTGCCAGTATCCCCCGGGAGTATCACGGGGAGCTGTTTTTT. The full variable domain, in which reference TRBV19 and TRBJ2-2 provide the parts outside the CDR3, is DGGITQSPKYLFRKEGQNVTLSCEQNLNHDAMYWYRQDPGQGLRLIYYSQIVNDFQKGDIAEGYSVSREKKESFPLTVTSAQKNPTAFYLCASIPREYHGELFFGEGSRLTVL.

The V gene is TRBV7-9, the J gene TRBJ2-7; maybe TRBD2 (6 bases). CDR1 is SEHNR, CDR2 FQNEAQ, per germline (reference sequence). V was clipped by 8 bases and J by 7 bases, with 15 bases between them. This CDR3 contains 12 residues. Here the CDR3 DNA reads TGTGCCAGCGGAGGGAGAGGAATTGAGCAGTACTTC. Translating it yields CASGGRGIEQYF.

The rearrangement joins TRBV5-4 to TRBJ2-1, with TRBD2 as a possible D gene (6 bases). The CDR3 runs to 14 residues. V lost 0 bases to trimming and J lost 2 bases, with 6 bases between them. Germline loops: CDR1 SGHNT, CDR2 YYREEE (reference sequence). CDR3 sequence (DNA): TGTGCCAGCAGCTTGGGCGGGGCCTACAATGAGCAGTTCTTC. This gives the protein CASSLGGAYNEQFF.

V usage is TRBV4-2 and J usage is TRBJ2-7; TRBD1 agrees at 8 bases. This CDR3 is built from 15 residues. Per germline, CDR1 LGHNA and CDR2 YNFKEQ. J gave up 6 bases and V 0 bases, and 7 bases lay outside the gene matches. CDR3 sequence reads: CASSQDRDRPPEQYF. The CDR3 DNA is TGTGCCAGCAGCCAAGATCGGGACAGGCCCCCCGAGCAGTACTTC.

In nucleotides, the CDR3 is TGTGCCAGCTCCATTCCCCCCTCCTACGAGCAGTACTTC. This translates into CASSIPPSYEQYF. This sequence joins TRBV28 and TRBJ2-7; no definite D call. Trimming removed 8 bases from V and 0 bases from J, with 11 bases in between. The CDR3 is 13 residues long. The germline CDR1 and CDR2 sequences are MDHEN and SYDVKM.

V is TRBV18 and J is TRBJ2-6; D perhaps matches TRBD1 (6 bases). The V end lost 6 bases, the J end lost 3 bases, and 18 bases lay between the germline ends. The CDR3 has 17 residues. CDR1 is KGHSH and CDR2 is LQKENI in the germline V gene. The DNA of the CDR3 is TGTGCCAGCTCTGGGACATCCCCGGGTTATGGGGCCAACGTCCTGACTTTC. Its protein is CASSGTSPGYGANVLTF.

The chain joins TRBV5-1 to TRBJ1-2; 7 bases fit TRBD1. The CDR3 has 17 amino acids. Germline CDR1 reads SGHRS; CDR2 reads YFSETQ. V was clipped by 0 bases and J by 6 bases; unmatched bases: 14. The chain's CDR3 is CASSLGVYTGVKDGYTF. The CDR3 DNA sequence: TGCGCCAGCAGCTTGGGAGTGTATACAGGGGTAAAGGATGGCTACACCTTC.

The gene calls are TRBV28 and TRBJ2-2; 9 bases fit TRBD2. Germline trimming cut 5 bases from V and 2 bases from J; bases unmatched to any gene: 6. The CDR3 sequence is 16 residues long. Germline V lookup: CDR1 MDHEN, CDR2 SYDVKM. The CDR3 region has the DNA TGTGCCAGCAGTCGACTAGCGGATGACAACACCGGGGAGCTGTTTTTT. Protein: CASSRLADDNTGELFF.

The chain has TRBV30 and TRBJ1-1; a possible D gene is TRBD1 (5 bases). CDR1 and CDR2 (germline): GTSNPN, SVGIG (reference sequence). Trimming shortened V by 4 bases and J by 2 bases, and 14 bases separated the two germline ends. The CDR3 is 14 amino acids. As DNA, the CDR3 is TGTGCCTGGATTCTCCGTGGGGGAAACACTGAAGCTTTCTTT. Translation: CAWILRGGNTEAFF. Full variable domain (rest looked up from reference TRBV30 and TRBJ1-1): SQTIHQWPATLVQPVGSPLSLECTVEGTSNPNLYWYRQAAGRGLQLLFYSVGIGQISSEVPQNLSASRPQDRQFILSSKKLLLSDSGFYLCAWILRGGNTEAFFGQGTRLTVV.

The chain employs TRBV28 and TRBJ2-2, with no clear D. Trimming took off 5 bases at V and 6 bases at J, with 10 bases between the two ends. The length of the CDR3 is 13 residues. Germline loops: CDR1 MDHEN, CDR2 SYDVKM. The CDR3 region has the DNA TGTGCCAGCAGTCCCCACCTCTCCGGGGAGCTGTTTTTT. Amino acids: CASSPHLSGELFF.

The V and J genes are TRBV6-5 and TRBJ1-1; no clear D. This CDR3 region has 13 residues. V was pared by 0 bases and J by 3 bases, with 5 bases between. Looked up from germline, CDR1 is MNHEY and CDR2 is SVGAGI. CDR3: CASSYSRYTEAFF. CDR3 sequence (DNA): TGTGCCAGCAGTTACTCACGATACACTGAAGCTTTCTTT.

This chain joins TRBV7-7 and TRBJ2-2; 8 nucleotides agree with TRBD2. This CDR3 contains 15 residues. Germline CDR1 SSHAT, CDR2 FNYEAQ (reference sequence). CDR3 nucleotide sequence: TGTGCTAGCGCCCCGGCGGGAGGACCCACCGGGGAGCTGTTTTTT. Amino acids: CASAPAGGPTGELFF.

V and J are TRBV29-1 and TRBJ1-2; D not resolved. Germline CDR1 SQVTM, CDR2 ANQGSEA. This CDR3 comprises 11 residues. V was trimmed by 0 bases and J by 7 bases, leaving 6 bases between them. The CDR3 spells CSVEDQSGYTF. CDR3 bases: TGCAGCGTTGAAGATCAAAGTGGCTACACCTTC.

This chain links TRBV7-2 with TRBJ2-7; D perhaps matches TRBD1 (6 bases). Germline assignment: CDR1 SGHTA and CDR2 FQGNSA. This CDR3 region has 13 residues. With 1 base removed from V and 7 bases from J, the gap between germline ends came to 11 bases. The CDR3 region has the DNA TGTGCCAGCAGCTTAGGTTTGAGGGGGGAGCAGTACTTC. Protein product: CASSLGLRGEQYF.

This clone was counted a single time. The rearrangement joins TRBV10-3 to TRBJ1-1, with D perhaps TRBD1 (5 bases). V gave up 2 bases and J gave up 9 bases, with 22 bases separating them. Germline loops: CDR1 ENHRY, CDR2 SYGVKD. This CDR3 is built from 16 residues. The CDR3 is CAISETIRGVGFKAFF. CDR3 coding DNA: TGTGCCATCAGTGAGACAATCCGGGGGGTTGGTTTTAAAGCTTTCTTT.

This clone was detected a few times. The rearrangement joins TRBV5-1 to TRBJ2-7; D gene uncertain. Trimming shortened V by 6 bases and J by 4 bases, and 5 bases separated the two germline ends. The CDR3 sequence is 10 residues long. Germline V CDR1 and CDR2: SGHRS, YFSETQ. The CDR3 region has the DNA TGCGCCAGCACTACGTACGAGCAGTACTTC. Residues: CASTTYEQYF.

The chain is built from TRBV5-1 and TRBJ2-7; D is perhaps TRBD2 (6 bases). The CDR3 is 15 amino acids. The V gene lost 0 bases and the J gene lost 7 bases, with 17 bases spanning the gap. Germline V gene sequence: CDR1 SGHRS, CDR2 YFSETQ. The CDR3 nucleotides read TGCGCCAGCAGCTTGGTTGTAGGGAGGTCGGGGGAGCAGTACTTC. The encoded protein is CASSLVVGRSGEQYF. Full variable domain (missing parts from reference TRBV5-1 and TRBJ2-7): KAGVTQTPRYLIKTRGQQVTLSCSPISGHRSVSWYQQTPGQGLQFLFEYFSETQRNKGNFPGRFSGRQFSNSRSEMNVSTLELGDSALYLCASSLVVGRSGEQYFGPGTRLTVT.